This T cell receptor (beta chain) comes out of a study of cytomegalovirus exposure and HLA in healthy donors. This clone was seen more than once but under ten times. Per germline, CDR1 GTSNPN and CDR2 SVGIG (reference sequence). V was shortened by 4 bases and J by 7 bases, with 10 bases between the two germline ends. The CDR3 has 12 residues. PCR involved 60 Vbeta and 13 Jbeta primers. TCRdb's table, derived via immunoSEQ multiplex PCR, lists solely in-frame clones and lacks some. The table shows some 88,000 clones, with 70% to 75% occurring only once. This receptor was obtained from a young woman in good health and CMV-seropositive. Sequencing used PBMCs. V usage is TRBV30 and J usage is TRBJ1-4, with D tentatively TRBD1 (5 bases). CDR3 amino acids: CAWIGGGEKLFF. In DNA form, the CDR3 reads TGTGCCTGGATCGGGGGTGGTGAAAAACTGTTTTTT.